The subject of this entry is one T cell receptor beta chain. Its antigen is unidentified. The data originate from a study of T cells and Merkel cell carcinoma outcomes. Assay: immunoSEQ multiplex PCR; the TCRdb copy retains only in-frame clones and omits some. The table lists 1,500 to 2,000 clones, about 94% of them singletons. With 0 bases removed from V and 5 bases from J, the gap between germline ends came to 17 bases. This CDR3 comprises 17 residues. In germline, CDR1 is SGHTA, CDR2 FQGTGA. Study observations and caveats: In Merkel cell carcinoma, repertoire and T-cell density reportedly predicted outcomes.

This receptor was obtained from a human donor with Merkel cell carcinoma. Sequenced material: tumor tissue from Merkel cell carcinoma. The chain has TRBV7-3 and TRBJ2-1; TRBD2 is a possible D gene (5 bases). DNA for the CDR3: TGTGCCAGCAGCTTAACGAGGGCATCCCAACCCGACAATGAGCAGTTCTTC. It specifies CASSLTRASQPDNEQFF.